This entry lists 25 T cell receptor beta chains sequenced from one sample in a study of cytomegalovirus exposure and HLA in healthy donors. 60 Vbeta and 13 Jbeta primers were used in PCR. Clones were read by immunoSEQ multiplex PCR, and TCRdb kept only the in-frame ones, dropping some. Of some 170,000 clones in the sample, roughly 85% were seen once. Sequencing used PBMCs. These receptors were taken from a woman in her 50s in good health and CMV-seronegative.

V gene TRBV10-1 combines with J gene TRBJ1-1; no definite D call. The CDR3 covers 11 residues. Germline-derived CDR1 and CDR2 are WNHNN and SYGVQD (reference sequence). V was trimmed by 3 bases and J by 9 bases, leaving 8 bases between them. CDR3 nucleotide sequence: TGCGCCAGCAGTGAAGGACTCAAAGCTTTCTTT. Its translation is CASSEGLKAFF.

In DNA form, the CDR3 reads TGTGCCAGCTGCCGGGAGCAGGGGGCTGAGCAGTTCTTC. Translation: CASCREQGAEQFF. The chain joins TRBV2 to TRBJ2-1; 8 nucleotides align to TRBD1. CDR1 and CDR2 from the germline V gene are SNHLY and FYNNEI. The CDR3 covers 13 residues. With V trimmed by 8 bases and J by 9 bases, 9 bases remained unmatched.

The gene calls are TRBV9 and TRBJ1-1; tentative D call: TRBD1 (6 bases). With 5 bases removed from V and 10 bases from J, the gap between germline ends came to 18 bases. CDR3 length: 13 residues. In germline, CDR1 is SGDLS, CDR2 YYNGEE. CDR3 in DNA: TGTGCCAGCAGACAGGTTCAGGGGCGGACAGCTTTCTTT. Translation: CASRQVQGRTAFF.

This clone was picked up a small number of times. V and J are TRBV5-1 and TRBJ2-5; possibly TRBD1 for D (5 bases). Germline V gene sequence: CDR1 SGHRS, CDR2 YFSETQ. Trimming left V 0 bases short and J 4 bases short, with 10 bases between. CDR3 length: 14 residues. The CDR3 loop is CASSLVIQGETQYF. The DNA for the CDR3 is TGCGCCAGCAGCTTGGTAATCCAGGGAGAGACCCAGTACTTC. The full variable domain, its missing parts supplied by reference TRBV5-1 and TRBJ2-5, is KAGVTQTPRYLIKTRGQQVTLSCSPISGHRSVSWYQQTPGQGLQFLFEYFSETQRNKGNFPGRFSGRQFSNSRSEMNVSTLELGDSALYLCASSLVIQGETQYFGPGTRLLVL.

This sequence joins TRBV4-3 and TRBJ2-1; 9 bases agree with TRBD2. The CDR3 loop spans 16 amino acids. Germline V lookup: CDR1 LGHNA, CDR2 YSLEER. Losses at the gene ends were 3 bases for V and 2 bases for J; bases not matched to a gene: 5. CDR3: CASSHFSGGTYNEQFF. As DNA, the CDR3 is TGCGCCAGCAGCCACTTTAGCGGGGGCACCTACAATGAGCAGTTCTTC.

This clone was observed a single time. The CDR3 DNA is TGCGCCAGCAGCCTACCCAGGGGCCAGCCCCAGCATTTT. This sequence encodes CASSLPRGQPQHF. V usage is TRBV5-1 and J usage is TRBJ1-5, with D perhaps matching TRBD1 (6 bases). The CDR3 extends over 13 amino acids. Germline V gene lookup returns CDR1 SGHRS and CDR2 YFSETQ. Between the trimmed V and J ends, which lost 4 bases and 7 bases, there was a span of 12 bases.

As for this clone: The sample holds other DNA sequences that translate to the same CDR3. The chain carries TRBV10-2 and TRBJ2-1; 8 positions match TRBD1. The CDR3 contains 17 residues. Germline V gene data show CDR1 as WSHSY and CDR2 as SAAADI. The V segment lost 4 bases and the J segment 7 bases; nucleotides outside the gene matches: 15. The CDR3, as DNA: TGCGCCAGCAGTGTATATATATCAGGGACAGGTCTGAATGAGCAGTTCTTC. Its translation: CASSVYISGTGLNEQFF.

Comments on this clone: Sequence at one end of the junction differs from germline and may be a read error. V usage is TRBV7-7 and J usage is TRBJ2-3; 9 positions match TRBD2. The germline CDR1 and CDR2 sequences are SSHAT and FNYEAQ (reference sequence). The length of the CDR3 is 16 residues. CDR3 in DNA: TGTGCTAGCAGCCCCGGTAGCGGGAGAGGTACAGATACGCAGTATTTT. Protein sequence: CASSPGSGRGTDTQYF. Variable domain in full (rest from reference TRBV7-7 and TRBJ2-3): GAGVSQSPRYKVTKRGQDVTLRCDPISSHATLYWYQQALGQGPEFLTYFNYEAQPDKSGLPSDRFSAERPEGSISTLTIQRTEQRDSAMYRCASSPGSGRGTDTQYFGPGTRLTVL.

The CDR3 here is CASSSLDRVWDEQFF. The CDR3 bases are TGTGCCAGCAGCAGCCTGGACAGGGTATGGGATGAGCAGTTCTTC. V gene TRBV28 combines with J gene TRBJ2-1; the match to TRBD1 covers 8 bases. Germline V gives CDR1 MDHEN, CDR2 SYDVKM. Losses at the gene ends were 6 bases for V and 8 bases for J; bases not matched to a gene: 12. CDR3 length: 15 residues.

This clone was seen a handful of times. The chain carries TRBV19 and TRBJ2-5; a possible D gene is TRBD1 (6 bases). V lost 0 bases and J 2 bases, leaving 10 bases between the germline ends. CDR1 is LNHDA and CDR2 is SQIVND in the germline V gene (reference sequence). The CDR3 sequence is 15 residues long. The CDR3 nucleotides are TGTGCCAGTAGTATAGATTGGCAGGGGCAAGAGACCCAGTACTTC. Translated: CASSIDWQGQETQYF.

The chain links TRBV27 to TRBJ2-1; D might be TRBD2 (5 bases). Between the trimmed V and J ends, which lost 5 bases and 9 bases, there was a span of 8 bases. The CDR3 is made up of 11 amino acids. Per germline, CDR1 MNHEY and CDR2 SMNVEV (reference sequence). The CDR3 spells CASSTGFEQFF. In nucleotides, the CDR3 is TGTGCCAGCAGTACGGGGTTTGAGCAGTTCTTC.

This clone has a single count. This chain links TRBV28 with TRBJ2-5; no firm D call. This CDR3 has 14 residues. From germline, CDR1 is MDHEN and CDR2 SYDVKM. Trimming removed 2 bases from V and 1 base from J, with 8 bases in between. CDR3 region: CASSLGQAQETQYF. The CDR3 DNA reads as TGTGCCAGCAGTTTAGGTCAGGCCCAAGAGACCCAGTACTTC.

This chain's CDR3 is CASSFTGDDTQYF. DNA for the CDR3: TGTGCCAGCAGCTTCACAGGGGACGATACGCAGTATTTT. The V gene is TRBV7-2, the J gene TRBJ2-3, with 7 bases aligning to TRBD1. There are 13 residues in the CDR3. With V trimmed by 3 bases and J by 6 bases, 3 bases remained unmatched. Looked up from germline, CDR1 is SGHTA and CDR2 is FQGNSA.

This sequence joins TRBV10-3 and TRBJ1-4; 8 bases are a match to TRBD1. Trimming removed 6 bases from V and 2 bases from J; junction bases left unmatched: 14. Germline CDR1 and CDR2: ENHRY and SYGVKD. The CDR3 extends over 18 amino acids. The CDR3 nucleotides read TGTGCCATCAGCCGGGACAGGCCAAAAAGAGGGACTAATGAAAAACTGTTTTTT. Protein product: CAISRDRPKRGTNEKLFF.

The chain employs TRBV5-6 and TRBJ2-7; 8 nucleotides match TRBD2. V shed 0 bases and J 2 bases; nucleotides not matched to a gene: 7. Germline CDR1 is SGHDT and CDR2 is YYEEEE. The CDR3 consists of 16 residues. The CDR3 is CASSLGLGLDTYEQYF. In DNA form, the CDR3 reads TGTGCCAGCAGCTTGGGATTGGGACTAGACACCTACGAGCAGTACTTC.

The chain is built from TRBV9 and TRBJ1-6; TRBD1 matches 7 bases. The CDR3 consists of 15 residues. Germline-derived CDR1 and CDR2 are SGDLS and YYNGEE. V dropped 3 bases and J dropped 6; count of bases not matched to a gene: 6. The CDR3 is CASSGDREPNSPLHF. The CDR3 DNA is TGTGCCAGCAGCGGCGACAGGGAACCTAATTCACCCCTCCACTTT. The whole variable domain, remainder taken from reference TRBV9 and TRBJ1-6, is DSGVTQTPKHLITATGQRVTLRCSPRSGDLSVYWYQQSLDQGLQFLIQYYNGEERAKGNILERFSAQQFPDLHSELNLSSLELGDSALYFCASSGDREPNSPLHFGNGTRLTVT.

The genes are TRBV7-9 and TRBJ2-7; tentative D call: TRBD2 (5 bases). The V gene lost 6 bases and the J gene lost 1 base, with 10 bases spanning the gap. The germline CDR1 and CDR2 sequences are SEHNR and FQNEAQ (reference sequence). This CDR3 is built from 13 residues. The CDR3 nucleotides read TGTGCCAGCAGGGCGGGTCCTTCCTACGAGCAGTACTTC. It codes for CASRAGPSYEQYF.

The rearrangement joins TRBV6-5 to TRBJ1-2, with 10 nucleotides matching TRBD1. Germline CDR1 is MNHEY and CDR2 is SVGAGI. After removal of 4 bases from V and 7 bases from J, the junction contained 9 bases not matched to a gene. The CDR3 loop spans 15 amino acids. CDR3 nucleotide sequence: TGTGCCAGCAGTTCGGGACAGGGGTGGGGTTCTGGCTACACCTTC. It encodes CASSSGQGWGSGYTF.

V usage is TRBV7-9 and J usage is TRBJ2-2; D is ambiguous. The V and J ends lost 4 bases and 6 bases respectively, with 6 bases between them. Germline V gene data show CDR1 as SEHNR and CDR2 as FQNEAQ (reference sequence). This CDR3 is 12 amino acids long. The CDR3 DNA follows: TGTGCCAGCAGCTCGGGTGCCGGGGAGCTGTTTTTT. Translation: CASSSGAGELFF.

The chain joins TRBV4-1 to TRBJ2-7; 10 nucleotides agree with TRBD1. CDR1 is MGHRA and CDR2 is YSYEKL in the germline V gene. CDR3 size: 15 residues. With V trimmed by 3 bases and J by 3 bases, 5 bases remained unmatched. CDR3 DNA sequence: TGCGCCAGCAGCCACGGGACAGGGGTTGTCTACGAGCAGTACTTC. Residues: CASSHGTGVVYEQYF.

The rearrangement uses TRBV28 and TRBJ1-2; D uncertain. This CDR3 region has 14 residues. Germline CDR1 and CDR2: MDHEN and SYDVKM. Trimming took off 4 bases at V and 4 bases at J, with 13 bases between the two ends. The CDR3 here is CASSSPGVPYGYTF. The CDR3 DNA sequence: TGTGCCAGCAGTTCCCCTGGAGTCCCCTATGGCTACACCTTC.

This chain uses TRBV5-6 with TRBJ1-1; a weak D match, TRBD1 (5 bases). Trimming pared 0 bases from V and 4 bases from J, leaving 13 bases between. This CDR3 region has 15 residues. Germline CDR1 is SGHDT and CDR2 is YYEEEE. CDR3 DNA: TGTGCCAGCAGCTTGGAACCGGGGGTCGCCACTGAAGCTTTCTTT. It is translated as CASSLEPGVATEAFF.

This chain connects TRBV29-1 to TRBJ1-4, with no clear D. The V end lost 0 bases, the J end lost 7 bases, and 18 bases lay between the germline ends. The CDR3 spans 16 residues. Germline V lookup: CDR1 SQVTM, CDR2 ANQGSEA. CDR3 protein: CSVEDLGGPLGEKLFF. The CDR3 nucleotides are TGCAGCGTTGAAGATTTAGGCGGTCCTCTCGGTGAAAAACTGTTTTTT.

This sequence joins TRBV7-9 and TRBJ2-2; 10 positions agree with TRBD2. Germline CDR1 SEHNR, CDR2 FQNEAQ (reference sequence). The ends lost 5 bases at V and 5 bases at J; junction bases unmatched: 5. CDR3 length: 15 amino acids. The CDR3 loop reads CASSLLAGETGELFF. The DNA of the CDR3 is TGTGCCAGCAGCCTCCTAGCGGGGGAAACCGGGGAGCTGTTTTTT.

The V and J genes are TRBV12-5 and TRBJ2-5; 12 bases are shared with TRBD2. The ends lost 1 base at V and 5 bases at J; junction bases unmatched: 5. In germline, CDR1 is LGHNT, CDR2 FRNRAP. The CDR3 sequence is 16 residues long. CDR3 sequence: CASGLGLAGDWETQYF. The CDR3 coding sequence is TGTGCTAGTGGTTTGGGACTAGCGGGAGATTGGGAGACCCAGTACTTC.